Listed below are T cell receptor beta chains from one sample, sequenced in a study of T cell responses to AZD1222 COVID-19 vaccine. The data were produced by immunoSEQ multiplex PCR, yet TCRdb's version contains in-frame clones alone and is incomplete. The sample records some 150,000 clones, around nine tenths being singletons. The sequencing used peripheral blood, collected on day 0 of AZD1222 vaccination. These TCRs come from an adult in good health. Each CDR3 is given with its conserved first and last residue. A D gene is named only where the DNA matches it firmly. Size values are once, few and many counts, or a class for expanded clones, and some rows have none.

J gene: TRBJ2-1; clone size: -; V gene: TRBV6-2/TRBV6-3; D gene: -; CDR3 protein: CASSPGGALNEQFF; CDR3 DNA: TGTGCCAGCAGTCCCGGAGGGGCCCTCAATGAGCAGTTCTTC
J gene: TRBJ2-1; clone size: -; V gene: TRBV7-8; D gene: TRBD2; CDR3 protein: CASSLARLAGYNEQFF; CDR3 DNA: TGTGCCAGCAGCTTAGCGAGACTAGCGGGGTACAATGAGCAGTTCTTC
J gene: TRBJ2-1; clone size: -; V gene: TRBV7-3; D gene: TRBD2; CDR3 protein: CASSSWTSGGHNEQFF; CDR3 DNA: TGTGCCAGCAGCTCCTGGACTAGCGGGGGGCACAATGAGCAGTTCTTC
J gene: TRBJ2-3; clone size: -; V gene: TRBV9; D gene: TRBD1; CDR3 protein: CASSTHPGTGGADTQYF; CDR3 DNA: TGTGCCAGCAGCACACATCCCGGGACAGGGGGCGCAGATACGCAGTATTTT
J gene: TRBJ2-2; clone size: -; V gene: TRBV6-6; D gene: -; CDR3 protein: CASRSSGAPNTGELFF; CDR3 DNA: TGTGCCAGCAGGAGTAGCGGAGCCCCTAACACCGGGGAGCTGTTTTTT
J gene: TRBJ2-3; clone size: -; V gene: TRBV11-2; D gene: -; CDR3 protein: CASNPSVNTQYF; CDR3 DNA: TGTGCCAGCAATCCGTCCGTTAATACGCAGTATTTT
J gene: TRBJ1-2; clone size: -; V gene: TRBV14; D gene: -; CDR3 protein: CASSQELGDSYTF; CDR3 DNA: TGTGCCAGCAGCCAAGAACTGGGTGATAGCTACACCTTC
J gene: TRBJ1-2; clone size: -; V gene: TRBV28; D gene: -; CDR3 protein: CGALGNYGYTF; CDR3 DNA: TGTGGTGCCTTAGGGAACTATGGCTACACCTTC
J gene: TRBJ2-2; clone size: few; V gene: TRBV3-1/TRBV3-2; D gene: TRBD2; CDR3 protein: CASSLAGGRDTGELFF; CDR3 DNA: TGTGCCAGCAGCCTAGCGGGAGGGCGGGACACCGGGGAGCTGTTTTTT
J gene: TRBJ1-3; clone size: -; V gene: TRBV2; D gene: TRBD1; CDR3 protein: CASSEEQGKTNTIYF; CDR3 DNA: TGTGCCAGCAGTGAGGAACAGGGGAAAACAAACACCATATATTTT
J gene: TRBJ1-6; clone size: once; V gene: TRBV28; D gene: -; CDR3 protein: CASSSGLPNSPLHF; CDR3 DNA: TGTGCCAGCAGTTCGGGACTGCCTAATTCACCCCTCCACTTT
J gene: TRBJ2-1; clone size: -; V gene: TRBV6-1; D gene: -; CDR3 protein: CASSEFYEQFF; CDR3 DNA: TGTGCCAGCAGTGAATTTTATGAGCAGTTCTTC
J gene: TRBJ1-4; clone size: -; V gene: TRBV30; D gene: -; CDR3 protein: CAWAGGYNEKLFF; CDR3 DNA: TGTGCCTGGGCTGGGGGCTATAATGAAAAACTGTTTTTT
J gene: TRBJ1-6; clone size: -; V gene: TRBV28; D gene: -; CDR3 protein: CASSFGLSSPLHF; CDR3 DNA: TGTGCCAGCAGTTTCGGATTAAGTTCACCCCTCCACTTT
J gene: TRBJ2-1; clone size: -; V gene: TRBV14; D gene: TRBD2; CDR3 protein: CASSQGLAGGPTEQFF; CDR3 DNA: TGTGCCAGCAGCCAAGGTCTTGCGGGGGGGCCCACTGAGCAGTTCTTC
J gene: TRBJ2-7; clone size: -; V gene: TRBV20-1; D gene: TRBD2; CDR3 protein: CSASKLGREGSYEQYF; CDR3 DNA: TGCAGTGCTAGTAAATTGGGGCGGGAGGGCTCCTACGAGCAGTACTTC
J gene: TRBJ2-7; clone size: -; V gene: TRBV15; D gene: TRBD1; CDR3 protein: CATSRRQGLFF; CDR3 DNA: TGTGCCACCAGCAGACGACAGGGGCTGTTCTTC
J gene: TRBJ1-1; clone size: -; V gene: TRBV6-1; D gene: -; CDR3 protein: CASILHGWTDTEAFF; CDR3 DNA: TGTGCCAGCATTTTACACGGGTGGACGGACACTGAAGCTTTCTTT
J gene: TRBJ2-1; clone size: -; V gene: TRBV6-5; D gene: -; CDR3 protein: CASSYEGFNEQFF; CDR3 DNA: TGTGCCAGCAGTTATGAAGGGTTCAATGAGCAGTTCTTC
J gene: TRBJ2-2; clone size: -; V gene: TRBV5-5; D gene: -; CDR3 protein: CASSFLRGPTGELFF; CDR3 DNA: TGTGCCAGCAGCTTTCTCAGGGGCCCCACCGGGGAGCTGTTTTTT
J gene: TRBJ1-5; clone size: -; V gene: TRBV28; D gene: -; CDR3 protein: CASKSPGAQYSNQPQHF; CDR3 DNA: TGTGCCAGCAAATCCCCGGGGGCGCAATATAGCAATCAGCCCCAGCATTTT
J gene: TRBJ1-1; clone size: -; V gene: TRBV9; D gene: -; CDR3 protein: CASSVAQNTEAFF; CDR3 DNA: TGTGCCAGCAGCGTAGCGCAGAACACTGAAGCTTTCTTT
J gene: TRBJ1-1; clone size: -; V gene: TRBV19; D gene: TRBD1; CDR3 protein: CASSIQGARDTEAFF; CDR3 DNA: TGTGCCAGTAGTATACAGGGGGCGAGGGACACTGAAGCTTTCTTT
J gene: TRBJ1-1; clone size: -; V gene: TRBV28; D gene: -; CDR3 protein: CAHKNRAGISEAFF; CDR3 DNA: TGTGCCCACAAAAACCGGGCAGGGATATCTGAAGCTTTCTTT
J gene: TRBJ1-1; clone size: -; V gene: TRBV4-2; D gene: -; CDR3 protein: CASSTRGNTEAFF; CDR3 DNA: TGTGCCAGCAGCACGAGAGGGAACACTGAAGCTTTCTTT
J gene: TRBJ2-7; clone size: -; V gene: TRBV4-2; D gene: -; CDR3 protein: CASSQNRELSYEQYF; CDR3 DNA: TGTGCCAGCAGCCAAAACCGGGAACTATCCTACGAGCAGTACTTC
J gene: TRBJ2-2; clone size: -; V gene: TRBV19; D gene: -; CDR3 protein: CASSSYPRNTGELFF; CDR3 DNA: TGTGCCAGTAGTTCATACCCCAGAAACACCGGGGAGCTGTTTTTT
J gene: TRBJ2-5; clone size: once; V gene: TRBV29-1; D gene: -; CDR3 protein: CSVVPAAETQYF; CDR3 DNA: TGCAGCGTTGTCCCCGCCGCGGAGACCCAGTACTTC
J gene: TRBJ1-4; clone size: -; V gene: TRBV5-6; D gene: -; CDR3 protein: CASSLGAERREKLFF; CDR3 DNA: TGTGCCAGCAGCTTGGGGGCAGAAAGGCGTGAAAAACTGTTTTTT
J gene: TRBJ2-7; clone size: -; V gene: TRBV4-1; D gene: -; CDR3 protein: CASSQGVAPPPYQQYF; CDR3 DNA: TGCGCCAGCAGCCAAGGGGTCGCGCCCCCCCCCTACCAGCAGTACTTC
J gene: TRBJ2-2; clone size: once; V gene: TRBV27; D gene: -; CDR3 protein: CASSLGGGRTGELFF; CDR3 DNA: TGTGCCAGCAGTTTGGGAGGGGGTCGCACCGGGGAGCTGTTTTTT